The rows below give T cell receptor beta chains drawn from one sample of a study of blood T cell repertoires in COVID-19. TCRdb keeps only in-frame clones here, not all; method: immunoSEQ multiplex PCR. Of some 270,000 clones listed, roughly 85% are singletons. The sample was peripheral blood. All receptors come from a woman in her sixties or seventies with acute or convalescent COVID-19. Both conserved end residues are part of each CDR3. Each record gives: J gene, V gene, CDR3 length, CDR3 protein.

TRBJ2-5	TRBV7-2	18	CASSLLRASGSIGETQYF
TRBJ2-7	TRBV3-1/TRBV3-2	12	CASRPGNGEQYF
TRBJ1-4	TRBV5-1	14	CASSITRGREKLFF
TRBJ1-2	TRBV11-2	16	CASSLAAGGLSYGYTF
TRBJ1-3	TRBV6-5	15	CASKKGGASGNTIYF
TRBJ2-2	TRBV19	15	CASSIRGWGTGELFF
TRBJ2-7	TRBV29-1	15	CSVEGTRDRAYEQYF
TRBJ1-2	TRBV9	14	CASSVGRANYGYTF
TRBJ2-2	TRBV6-5	13	CASIDRVTGELFF
TRBJ1-2	TRBV5-1	16	CASSLGQAPILGGYTF
TRBJ1-1	TRBV7-9	16	CASSPSGTGSGTEAFF
TRBJ1-1	TRBV11-2	15	CASSLAGSLNTEAFF
TRBJ1-5	TRBV2	14	CASSEGTADQPQHF
TRBJ2-3	TRBV13	14	CASSLGGLRDTQYF
TRBJ2-1	TRBV9	16	CASSVATSGGVNEQFF
TRBJ1-2	TRBV7-6	15	CASSLGQGIRDGYTF
TRBJ1-2	TRBV5-1	12	CASSRDRDGYTF
TRBJ2-3	TRBV5-4	13	CASREGARDTQYF
TRBJ2-5	TRBV9	17	CASSVGPLDRGKETQYF
TRBJ1-6	TRBV15	13	CATSREANSPLHF
TRBJ1-1	TRBV6-5	14	CASSYGESNTEAFF
TRBJ1-6	TRBV21-1	13	CASSLGPNSPLHF
TRBJ1-2	TRBV3-1/TRBV3-2	18	CASSQSIGPGWSGNGYTF
TRBJ1-2	TRBV7-3	14	CASSLNSVSGGYTF
TRBJ1-2	TRBV2	13	CASSVEGIYGYTF
TRBJ1-2	TRBV18	15	CASSPSSGGEGGYTF
TRBJ1-4	TRBV2	13	CASTQGITSQLFF
TRBJ2-2	TRBV2	12	CASSFYTGELFF
TRBJ1-5	TRBV2	16	CASSEAGGYGNQPQHF
TRBJ2-5	TRBV3-1/TRBV3-2	14	CASSLRDSKETQYF
TRBJ1-4	TRBV20-1	13	CSASSGTDEKLFF
TRBJ2-3	TRBV4-1	14	CASSQGTVADTQYF
TRBJ2-5	TRBV6-5	15	CASSYRGLMQETQYF
TRBJ1-1	TRBV30	14	CAWSPPEIGVLAFF
TRBJ1-1	TRBV19	10	CASISGVAFF
TRBJ2-5	TRBV3-1/TRBV3-2	14	CASSRREGIETQYF
TRBJ2-3	TRBV7-8	14	CASSPTSGTDTQYF
TRBJ2-5	TRBV7-9	15	CASSLARQGTETQYF
TRBJ2-1	TRBV11-2	16	CASSLRGPGLVAEQFF
TRBJ1-2	TRBV7-2	15	CASSLGGTGGHGYTF
TRBJ1-5	TRBV9	14	CASSVAGSGQPQHF
TRBJ1-6	TRBV19	16	CASSDRPSSYNSPLHF
TRBJ1-6	TRBV5-6	16	CASSRWGVLHFSPLHF
TRBJ2-1	TRBV5-1	18	CASSLVREAGALYNEQFF
TRBJ2-2	TRBV5-1	15	CAIGTGESNTGELFF
TRBJ2-1	TRBV7-3	17	CASSSQTGGGSYNEQFF
TRBJ1-3	TRBV18	16	CASSPSPTRSGNTIYF
TRBJ2-3	TRBV4-2	15	CASSQEQRGTDTQYF
TRBJ2-3	TRBV6-5	13	CASGRRRADTQYF
TRBJ1-1	TRBV7-9	12	CASSLAGTAAFF
TRBJ1-3	TRBV6-5	14	CASRPDRGRNTIYF
TRBJ2-7	TRBV11-2	13	CASSSTDSYEQYF
TRBJ1-3	TRBV4-1	15	CASSQDPGRGNTIYF
TRBJ1-1	TRBV29-1	15	CSVEALTGWGTEAFF
TRBJ2-5	TRBV3-1/TRBV3-2	16	CASSQLVGTSRETQYF